This is a list of T cell receptor beta chains from one sample in a study of blood T cell repertoires in COVID-19. Repertoires were generated with immunoSEQ multiplex PCR, while TCRdb's copy carries only in-frame clones and drops some. The repertoire includes approximately 220,000 clones, nearly 90% of them detected once, and roughly 16% sits in the top ten. Sequencing was done on a sample of PBMCs or T cells enriched from blood (not recorded which). The origin of the receptors is a man aged 25 to 40 who had been exposed to COVID-19. Each CDR3 is given with its conserved first and last residue. The D gene is left open where the match is weak. Clone size appears in some rows only: once, few, many, or a class for an expanded clone.

d_call: TRBD1
v_call: TRBV10-3
clone_size: NA
j_call: TRBJ1-2
cdr3_nt: TGTGCCATCAGTGAGTATCGCCTGCAGGGGGACTATGGCTACACCTTC
cdr3_aa: CAISEYRLQGDYGYTF

d_call: TRBD1
v_call: TRBV2
clone_size: few
j_call: TRBJ2-5
cdr3_nt: TGTGCCAGCAGCCTGACAGGGTCGGAGACCCAGTACTTC
cdr3_aa: CASSLTGSETQYF

d_call: TRBD1
v_call: TRBV4-3
clone_size: NA
j_call: TRBJ1-2
cdr3_nt: TGCGCCAGCAGCCCTCGACAGGGTGCCTATGGCTACACCTTC
cdr3_aa: CASSPRQGAYGYTF

d_call: TRBD2
v_call: TRBV9
clone_size: NA
j_call: TRBJ2-3
cdr3_nt: TGTGCCAGCAGCGTAGGGAATAGCGGGGACACAGATACGCAGTATTTT
cdr3_aa: CASSVGNSGDTDTQYF

d_call: TRBD2
v_call: TRBV24-1
clone_size: NA
j_call: TRBJ2-1
cdr3_nt: TGTGCCACCAGTGATCAACCACTAGCGGGGGGGCCTGGTGAGCAGTTCTTC
cdr3_aa: CATSDQPLAGGPGEQFF

d_call: NA
v_call: TRBV3-1/TRBV3-2
clone_size: NA
j_call: TRBJ1-4
cdr3_nt: TGTGCCAGCAGCCAAGCCCGACAGTATGTTGAAAAACTGTTTTTT
cdr3_aa: CASSQARQYVEKLFF

d_call: NA
v_call: TRBV29-1
clone_size: NA
j_call: TRBJ2-7
cdr3_nt: TGCAGCGGCGGGGACTTCGCCTACGAGCAGTACTTC
cdr3_aa: CSGGDFAYEQYF

d_call: TRBD2
v_call: TRBV7-2
clone_size: once
j_call: TRBJ2-2
cdr3_nt: TGTGCCAGCAGCTTAGTTGGCGGGGGGGACACCGGGGAGCTGTTTTTT
cdr3_aa: CASSLVGGGDTGELFF

d_call: TRBD1
v_call: TRBV29-1
clone_size: few
j_call: TRBJ1-5
cdr3_nt: TGCAGCGTATTAACAGGGGCCCTCAATCAGCCCCAGCATTTT
cdr3_aa: CSVLTGALNQPQHF

d_call: TRBD1
v_call: TRBV4-1
clone_size: NA
j_call: TRBJ2-3
cdr3_nt: TGCGCCAGCAGCCTCAGACAGGGGGCAGATACGCAGTATTTT
cdr3_aa: CASSLRQGADTQYF

d_call: TRBD1
v_call: TRBV7-9
clone_size: NA
j_call: TRBJ1-1
cdr3_nt: TGTGCCAGCAGCCCCCTTAGTGTAGGGACAGTCGAAGCTTTCTTT
cdr3_aa: CASSPLSVGTVEAFF

d_call: TRBD1
v_call: TRBV5-5
clone_size: once
j_call: TRBJ1-5
cdr3_nt: TGTGCCAGCACCCTGTTTCCGGGACAGGGTTTCAATCAGCCCCAGCATTTT
cdr3_aa: CASTLFPGQGFNQPQHF

d_call: NA
v_call: TRBV9
clone_size: NA
j_call: TRBJ1-4
cdr3_nt: TGTGCCAGCAGCTGGGGCGGTGGGACTGGGAATGAAAAACTGTTTTTT
cdr3_aa: CASSWGGGTGNEKLFF

d_call: NA
v_call: TRBV6-5
clone_size: once
j_call: TRBJ1-1
cdr3_nt: TGTGCCAGCAGTTACTCGACACAGGGAAAAACTGAAGCTTTCTTT
cdr3_aa: CASSYSTQGKTEAFF

d_call: NA
v_call: TRBV18
clone_size: NA
j_call: TRBJ2-5
cdr3_nt: TGTGCCAGCTCACCACGGGAGGTGCAAGAGACCCAGTACTTC
cdr3_aa: CASSPREVQETQYF

d_call: TRBD1
v_call: TRBV18
clone_size: NA
j_call: TRBJ2-3
cdr3_nt: TGTGCCAGCTCACCAAAGAAGTGGAGTGAAGGGGGCCCCCCGCCCGAGGATACGCAGTATTTT
cdr3_aa: CASSPKKWSEGGPPPEDTQYF

d_call: NA
v_call: TRBV6-1
clone_size: few
j_call: TRBJ1-1
cdr3_nt: TGTGCCAGCAGTGAAGTGGCAGGGAAGCCCACTGAAGCTTTCTTT
cdr3_aa: CASSEVAGKPTEAFF

d_call: NA
v_call: TRBV7-9
clone_size: NA
j_call: TRBJ2-7
cdr3_nt: TGTGCCAGCAGCTTAGTAGGGGTGGGCGACGAGCAGTACTTC
cdr3_aa: CASSLVGVGDEQYF

d_call: NA
v_call: TRBV4-3
clone_size: NA
j_call: TRBJ1-2
cdr3_nt: TGCGCCAGCAGCCAAGACGGCAGGGAATATGGCTACACCTTC
cdr3_aa: CASSQDGREYGYTF

d_call: NA
v_call: TRBV10-2
clone_size: NA
j_call: TRBJ1-5
cdr3_nt: TGCGCCAGCAGTGATCTTGGGGGGAGAGGCAATCAGCCCCAGCATTTT
cdr3_aa: CASSDLGGRGNQPQHF

d_call: TRBD2
v_call: TRBV18
clone_size: NA
j_call: TRBJ2-5
cdr3_nt: TGTGCCAGCTCACCTCAGCGGGGGGGTCGTACGGCAGAGACCCAGTACTTC
cdr3_aa: CASSPQRGGRTAETQYF

d_call: NA
v_call: TRBV10-2
clone_size: NA
j_call: TRBJ1-2
cdr3_nt: TGCGCCAGCAGAGGGGACTATGGCTACACCTTC
cdr3_aa: CASRGDYGYTF

d_call: TRBD1
v_call: TRBV5-1
clone_size: NA
j_call: TRBJ1-1
cdr3_nt: TGCGCCAGCAGCTTCGTTCAGGGGGCAGGCACTGAAGCTTTCTTT
cdr3_aa: CASSFVQGAGTEAFF

d_call: NA
v_call: TRBV9
clone_size: NA
j_call: TRBJ1-4
cdr3_nt: TGTGCCAGCAGCTTTGACATCGAAAAACTGTTTTTT
cdr3_aa: CASSFDIEKLFF